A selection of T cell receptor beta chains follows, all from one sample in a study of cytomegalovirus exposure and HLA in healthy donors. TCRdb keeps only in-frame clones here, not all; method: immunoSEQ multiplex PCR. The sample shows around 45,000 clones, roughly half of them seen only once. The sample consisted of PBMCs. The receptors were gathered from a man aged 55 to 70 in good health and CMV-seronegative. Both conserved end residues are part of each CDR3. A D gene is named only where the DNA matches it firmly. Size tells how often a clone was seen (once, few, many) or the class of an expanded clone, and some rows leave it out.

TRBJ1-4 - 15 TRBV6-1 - CASSTRRGEVEKLFF TGTGCCAGCAGTACCCGACGGGGGGAGGTTGAAAAACTGTTTTTT
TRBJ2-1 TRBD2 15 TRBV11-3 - CASSLASGVDNEQFF TGTGCCAGCAGCTTAGCGAGCGGGGTGGATAATGAGCAGTTCTTC
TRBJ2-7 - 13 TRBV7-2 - CASSTGTQYEQYF TGTGCCAGCAGCACCGGGACTCAGTACGAGCAGTACTTC
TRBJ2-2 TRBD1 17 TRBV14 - CASSQARDRGGTGELFF TGTGCCAGCAGCCAGGCCCGGGACAGGGGAGGCACCGGGGAGCTGTTTTTT
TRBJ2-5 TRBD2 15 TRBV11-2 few CASNGGREAQETQYF TGTGCCAGTAACGGGGGGAGAGAGGCCCAAGAGACCCAGTACTTC
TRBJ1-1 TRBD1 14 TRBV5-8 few CASSSTGYDTEAFF TGTGCCAGCAGCTCGACAGGGTACGACACTGAAGCTTTCTTT
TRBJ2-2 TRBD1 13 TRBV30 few CAWRGQLTGELFF TGTGCCTGGAGGGGACAGTTGACCGGGGAGCTGTTTTTT
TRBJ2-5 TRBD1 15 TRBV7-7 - CASSFAGTGGETQYF TGTGCCAGCAGCTTTGCCGGGACAGGTGGAGAGACCCAGTACTTC
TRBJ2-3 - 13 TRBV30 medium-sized CAWSTRGVNTQYF TGTGCCTGGAGTACCAGGGGGGTAAATACGCAGTATTTT
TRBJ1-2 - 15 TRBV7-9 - CASSLAAGRPIGYTF TGTGCCAGCAGCTTAGCGGCGGGACGCCCAATCGGCTACACCTTC
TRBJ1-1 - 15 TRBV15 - CATRWQPTSNTEAFF TGTGCCACCAGGTGGCAGCCGACATCGAACACTGAAGCTTTCTTT
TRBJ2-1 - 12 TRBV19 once CASCHLNNEQFF TGTGCCAGTTGTCACTTAAACAATGAGCAGTTCTTC
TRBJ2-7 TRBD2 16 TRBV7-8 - CASTPAGRSTFYEQYF TGTGCCAGCACCCCGGCCGGGAGGAGTACTTTTTACGAGCAGTACTTC
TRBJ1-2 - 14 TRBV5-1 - CASSFEGGDRGYTF TGCGCCAGCAGCTTCGAAGGGGGGGACCGGGGCTACACCTTC
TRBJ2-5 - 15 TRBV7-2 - CASSPEGGQWETQYF TGTGCCAGCAGCCCCGAGGGGGGGCAGTGGGAGACCCAGTACTTC
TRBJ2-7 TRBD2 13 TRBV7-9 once CASSTSGGYEQYF TGTGCCAGCAGCACTTCGGGGGGCTACGAGCAGTACTTC
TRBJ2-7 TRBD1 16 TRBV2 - CASSVKGQSLSYEQYF TGTGCCAGCAGTGTAAAGGGACAGAGCCTTTCCTACGAGCAGTACTTC
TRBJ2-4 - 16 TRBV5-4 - CASSTNSDRWRDIQYF TGTGCCAGCAGCACTAACTCCGACAGGTGGCGAGACATTCAGTACTTC
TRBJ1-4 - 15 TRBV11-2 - CASSLVVDINEKLFF TGTGCCAGCAGCTTAGTCGTGGACATTAATGAAAAACTGTTTTTT
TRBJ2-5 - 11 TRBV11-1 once CASSHSETQYF TGTGCCAGCAGTCACAGTGAGACCCAGTACTTC
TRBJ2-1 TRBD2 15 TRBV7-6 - CASSLAAAGYNEQFF TGTGCCAGCAGCTTAGCTGCAGCGGGATACAATGAGCAGTTCTTC
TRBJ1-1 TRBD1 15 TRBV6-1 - CASSADRGRGPEAFF TGTGCCAGCAGTGCGGACAGGGGGCGAGGCCCTGAAGCTTTCTTT
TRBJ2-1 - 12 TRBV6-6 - CASSSATGEQFF TGTGCCAGCAGTTCCGCTACAGGGGAGCAGTTCTTC
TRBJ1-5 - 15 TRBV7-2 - CASSLPDTSGQPQHF TGTGCCAGCAGCCTACCTGACACTTCGGGGCAGCCCCAGCATTTT
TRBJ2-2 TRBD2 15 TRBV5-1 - CASSPLAERVGELFF TGCGCCAGCAGCCCGCTAGCGGAACGAGTCGGGGAGCTGTTTTTT
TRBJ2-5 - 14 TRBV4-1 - CASSQVQVQETQYF TGCGCCAGCAGCCAGGTTCAGGTCCAAGAGACCCAGTACTTC
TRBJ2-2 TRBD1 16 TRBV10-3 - CASKVGGTGPTGELFF TGTGCCAGTAAAGTCGGAGGGACAGGGCCGACCGGGGAGCTGTTTTTT
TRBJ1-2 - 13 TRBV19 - CASSIEGGYGYTF TGTGCCAGTAGTATAGAGGGGGGCTATGGCTACACCTTC
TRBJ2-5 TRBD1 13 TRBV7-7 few CASTRGQQETQYF TGTGCCAGCACCCGGGGACAGCAAGAGACCCAGTACTTC
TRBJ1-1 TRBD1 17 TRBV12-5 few CASGGTGGIFEVTEAFF TGTGCTAGTGGGGGGACAGGGGGCATATTCGAGGTCACTGAAGCTTTCTTT
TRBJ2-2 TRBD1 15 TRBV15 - CATSRKTGGTGELFF TGTGCCACCAGCAGAAAGACAGGGGGCACCGGGGAGCTGTTTTTT
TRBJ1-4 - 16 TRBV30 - CAWSSTGQPTNEKLFF TGTGCCTGGAGCTCAACAGGACAGCCAACTAATGAAAAACTGTTTTTT
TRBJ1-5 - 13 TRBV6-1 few CASSGTWTQPQHF TGTGCCAGCAGTGGGACATGGACTCAGCCCCAGCATTTT
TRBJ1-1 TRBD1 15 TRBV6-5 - CASSYSRGTGRRAFF TGTGCCAGCAGTTACTCGAGGGGGACAGGACGGCGAGCTTTCTTT
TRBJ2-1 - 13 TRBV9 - CASSVAHIDEQFF TGTGCCAGCAGCGTAGCTCACATCGATGAGCAGTTCTTC
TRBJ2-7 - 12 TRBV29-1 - CSVGAGNHEQYF TGCAGCGTTGGGGCAGGGAACCACGAGCAGTACTTC
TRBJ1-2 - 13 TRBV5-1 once CASSLDSYYGYTF TGCGCCAGCAGCTTGGACAGCTATTATGGCTACACCTTC
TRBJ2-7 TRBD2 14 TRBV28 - CASSLSGSSYEQYF TGTGCCAGCAGCCTTAGCGGGAGCTCCTACGAGCAGTACTTC
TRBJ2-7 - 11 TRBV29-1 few CSVDAGREQYF TGCAGCGTTGACGCAGGGCGCGAGCAGTACTTC
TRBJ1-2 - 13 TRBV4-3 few CASSLSTGTLLLF TGCGCCAGCAGCCTCTCTACCGGGACACTTCTCCTTTTC
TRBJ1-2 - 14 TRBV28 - CASSLSGLIYGYTF TGTGCCAGCAGTTTATCGGGACTGATCTATGGCTACACCTTC
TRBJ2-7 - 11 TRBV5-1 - CASSRDYEQYF TGCGCCAGCAGCAGAGACTACGAGCAGTACTTC
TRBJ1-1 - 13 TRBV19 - CASSTQMNTEAFF TGTGCCAGTAGTACCCAGATGAACACTGAAGCTTTCTTT
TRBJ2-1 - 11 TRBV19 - CASMAYNEQFF TGTGCCAGTATGGCTTACAATGAGCAGTTCTTC
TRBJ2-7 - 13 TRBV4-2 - CASSQEHRSEQYF TGTGCCAGCAGCCAAGAGCACAGATCAGAGCAGTACTTC
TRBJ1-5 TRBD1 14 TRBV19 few CASSRQGSGQPQHF TGTGCCAGTAGTAGACAGGGATCAGGTCAGCCCCAGCATTTT
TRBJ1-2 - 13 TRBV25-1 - CASSRDTNYGYTF TGTGCCAGCAGTCGGGACACTAACTATGGCTACACCTTC
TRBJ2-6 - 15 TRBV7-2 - CASSLAGVGANVLTF TGTGCCAGCAGCTTAGCCGGGGTCGGGGCCAACGTCCTGACTTTC
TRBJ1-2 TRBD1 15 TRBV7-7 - CASSPYRTGERGYTF TGTGCCAGCAGCCCATACCGGACAGGGGAAAGGGGCTACACCTTC
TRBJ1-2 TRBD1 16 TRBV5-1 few CASSLMLRDRGHGYTF TGCGCCAGCAGCCTGATGCTCCGGGACAGGGGCCATGGCTACACCTTC
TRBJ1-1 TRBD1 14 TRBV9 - CASSYGQGNTEAFF TGTGCCAGCAGCTACGGACAGGGTAACACTGAAGCTTTCTTT
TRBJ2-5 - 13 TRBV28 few CASRLSGQETQYF TGTGCCAGCAGACTTAGCGGACAAGAGACCCAGTACTTC
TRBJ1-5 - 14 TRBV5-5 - CASSFRDTYQPQHF TGTGCCAGCAGCTTCCGGGACACATATCAGCCCCAGCATTTT
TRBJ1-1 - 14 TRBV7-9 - CASQPRRLGAEAFF TGTGCCAGCCAGCCCCGGAGGCTGGGAGCTGAAGCTTTCTTT
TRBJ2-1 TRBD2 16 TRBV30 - CAWSGTSGSSYNEQFF TGTGCCTGGAGTGGGACTAGCGGAAGCTCCTACAATGAGCAGTTCTTC
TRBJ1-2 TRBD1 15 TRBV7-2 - CASSSYGTGNYGYTF TGTGCCAGCAGCTCCTACGGGACAGGGAACTATGGCTACACCTTC
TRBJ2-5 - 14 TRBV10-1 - CASSERGLQETQYF TGCGCCAGCAGTGAAAGAGGGTTGCAAGAGACCCAGTACTTC